This T cell receptor (beta chain) was captured by sequencing in a study of cytomegalovirus exposure and HLA in healthy donors (dated by TCRdb to 2015 to 2018). Regarding the study in general: An earlier analysis of 587 of the donors reported under 300 Gb of sequence data and 117 million unique TCR beta sequences obtained from about 179 million T cells. About 280 gigabases of sequencing data and around 87 million unique TCR sequences were included in an early release covering several hundred HLA-typed donors. Among the roughly 400 genotyped donors, around 81% belonged to the genetic ancestry cluster associated with self-reported Caucasian donors. The study was designed to test whether signatures of past pathogen exposure could be identified by cataloging public T cell receptors. Using immunosequencing, the study profiled T cell repertoires from 500 to 800 subjects and related those repertoires to cytomegalovirus serostatus. A separate validation cohort of over 95 different subjects was used in addition to the roughly 720-subject first cohort. The study combined high-throughput TCR immunosequencing, statistical association of individual TCRs with disease status, and machine learning to predict cytomegalovirus infection status. In a later analysis, previously published TCR beta repertoires from 550 to 750 donors were re-analyzed and high-resolution HLA genotyping was added so that TCR occurrence patterns could be studied. Rather than drawing on any new phenotypic data, the later analysis identified candidate immune exposures from TCR beta sequences and the way those sequences occurred across donors. To decide whether each TCR beta V gene segment behaved as functional or pseudogenic, an earlier analysis of approximately 600 of the donors relied on high-throughput TCR beta sequencing. Donor age, sex, ethnicity and CMV serostatus were compiled together with the repertoire data. A later genetic analysis took genome-wide SNP genotypes for about 55% of the 666 donors and used that subset as a discovery cohort. All discovery cohort repertoires had been generated using a single sequencing platform. HLA typing covered class I and class II loci at four-digit resolution. The number of donors typed differed by locus, with about 629-630 for A, B, C, DRB1 and DQB1, around 520 for DQA1, 600 to 610 for DPA1, and over 400 for DPB1. A few DR-DQ haplotypes were treated as single units for association and clustering because of strong linkage in the cohort. Among roughly 370 genotyped donors of the cohort, an average of around 240,000 unique TCR beta nucleotide sequences were sequenced per donor, roughly a sixth of them non-productive.

General study outcomes and caveats: The earlier analysis of about 600 of the donors excluded roughly 16 rarely observed V segments, including chromosome 9 orphons, because counts were too low. A cluster of highly shared sequence variants was judged likely to be a technical artifact of the sequencing pipeline. At a false discovery rate of 0.05, a later analysis linked 16,951 TCR beta sequences to specific HLA alleles. While some public TCRs were present in many individuals, most TCR sequences turned up only very rarely across donors. Only TCR beta chains were sequenced in this cohort, and the absence of alpha or paired-chain data limited detectable features. Some IMGT-functional V segments, including TRBV6-2 and TRBV6-3, could not be told apart with the 87-base-pair reads, so those segments were excluded. In a later genetic analysis, a missense DCLRE1C variant was associated with V-gene and J-gene trimming of TCR beta chains, and the association was replicated in an independent cohort. In a later analysis, most CMV-associated TCR beta chains were found to appear HLA-restricted, with HLA associations seemingly driven largely by CMV exposure. A total of about 180 TCR beta chains were listed by the study as associated with cytomegalovirus. A further reported finding was that TCR beta sequences accurately predicted the HLA-A and HLA-B alleles for most subjects in the first cohort. According to a later analysis, parvovirus B19, influenza, CMV and Epstein-Barr virus appeared linked to several top co-occurrence clusters. Because HLA typing was unavailable for some donors at each locus, only the typed subset was used in association tests. According to the authors, the approach could potentially be generalized to other disease states and immunological phenotypes. Correlated functional status among segregating V segments might be attributable to linkage disequilibrium, but an unknown experimental factor could not be ruled out. A later genetic analysis reported fewer N-insertions in productive TCRs among donors in an Asian-associated ancestry cluster than the roughly 670-donor mean. CMV serostatus was the only immune exposure information available for the cohort. Broadly in line with IMGT annotations, most TCR beta V segments showed up in productive rearrangements about 87% or about 30% of the time in an earlier analysis of under 700 of the donors. When HLA alleles, especially DR and DQ, strongly co-occurred, TCR associations were difficult to assign to individual alleles. Presence/absence analyses assumed roughly uniform sequencing depth across donors, an assumption that may not hold. In vitro tests confirmed that three of the cytomegalovirus-associated TCR beta chains recognize cytomegalovirus antigens. In a later analysis, HLA-associated TCR beta chains showed more clonal expansion and lower generation probabilities than non-associated chains that were equally common. A later analysis found that TCR association rates varied across HLA loci, with DRB1 alleles showing the most associated TCRs and HLA-C alleles the fewest. In both the original and validation cohorts, the classifier was reported to diagnose cytomegalovirus status with high specificity and sensitivity.

The cohort comprised some 680 healthy bone marrow donors. At the time of sampling, all cohort members were nominally healthy, though unrecorded immune exposures were likely present. The donor was CMV seropositive and belonged to the group of more than 250 seropositive cohort members. Every donor gave a peripheral blood sample, and the peripheral blood mononuclear cells from that sample were used for TCR beta sequencing. The Qiagen DNeasy Blood Extraction Kit was used to extract genomic DNA from the blood cell samples. A word on this clone: Its antigen is not yet known. Base qualities are not provided; no much larger clone lies one nucleotide away.

CDR1 and CDR2 are drawn from the germline V gene: SGHTA, FQGNSA. V is pruned by 5 bases and J by 4 bases, leaving 4 bases of the junction without a gene match. Spanning cysteine to phenylalanine, the CDR3 consists of 14 amino acids. CDR3 DNA only is kept here, 42 bases in frame from base 1. Receptor amplification or capture employed the immunoSEQ multiplex PCR assay. For the multiplex PCR, a mixture combining 60 forward primers for TCR Vbeta segments and 13 reverse primers for TCR Jbeta segments was used. A multiplex PCR assay on genomic DNA amplified the CDR3 region of rearranged TCR beta genes. Amplified TCR beta libraries were sequenced as 87-base-pair reads on the Illumina HiSeq System. Regarding the original processing steps: In a later analysis, tens of millions of unique TCR beta chains were counted across the 650 to 750 repertoires, and roughly 11 million of these chains were shared by at least two donors. To remove PCR and sequencing errors, raw reads were error-corrected and collapsed into unique sequences using a nearest-neighbor algorithm that merged closely related sequences. CDR3 sequences were aligned to IMGT reference sequences to assign V, D and J gene segments. For a sequence to be retained, a match of at least six nucleotides to both a V gene segment and a J gene segment was required. Rearrangements were called productive when the CDR3 lacked stop codons and stayed in frame with V and J; all others were non-productive. Following IMGT convention, CDR3 was defined as the stretch from the second conserved V-encoded cysteine to the conserved J-encoded phenylalanine. The earlier analysis of about 590 of the donors excluded sequences that lacked an unambiguous match to a single V gene segment. In an earlier analysis of roughly 500 of the donors, V segments were called functional above 56.7% productive rearrangements and were called segregating when the between-donor standard deviation exceeded 5%. A statistical classification framework was developed to diagnose cytomegalovirus status using the catalog of TCR beta chain sequences. In a later analysis, TCR nucleotide sequences were compared against IMGT/GENE-DB human TR gene sequences so that V and J genes could be assigned. In a later analysis, CDR3 sequences and most-parsimonious VDJ recombination scenarios were assigned using the TCRdist pipeline. In a later analysis, each TCR beta chain was defined by its CDR3 amino acid sequence together with its V-gene family, and reads without a unique V-gene family were excluded. A later analysis removed several hundred highly shared, low-generation-probability nucleotide sequences to deal with suspected cross-contamination and a sequencing artifact. In a later analysis, a clonal expansion index was calculated for each public chain from normalized within-repertoire ranks of inferred template counts. Generation probabilities in a later analysis came from a VDJ recombination model fitted to out-of-frame rearrangements, and those results were checked against IGoR. A later analysis scored TCR-TCR, TCR-HLA and TCR-CMV co-occurrence with hypergeometric tests, applying a repertoire-size bias correction to TCR pairs. False discovery rates were estimated in a later analysis by permuting HLA or CMV assignments 20 times. In a later analysis, co-occurring TCRs were grouped using DBSCAN, and TCRdist sequence similarity was added for clustering within HLA-allele-positive subsets. Repertoires with fewer than 30,000 or more than 120,000 public chains were left out of co-occurrence clustering, as were five repertoires with anomalous nucleotide sharing. Here the immuneACCESS table is served through TCRdb, limited to in-frame sequences with V and J called. Missing clones are a known gap in these copies; in checked studies unresolved V genes cover under half, and the rest lacks a known reason. That table supplies the V and J calls and clone size; D and trimming were determined from the DNA. The sample yields 150,000 to 200,000 clones; roughly 88% were counted once. The top ten clones comprise almost 9.5% of the sample.

Recombination joined TRBV7-2 with TRBJ2-2, and 7 junction bases match TRBD1. Sequencing was performed on PBMCs. This sequence originates from a young man in good health and CMV-seropositive. The CDR3 region reads CASSHPGGTGELFF. The sequence in DNA is TGTGCCAGCAGCCATCCAGGGGGCACCGGGGAGCTGTTTTTT.